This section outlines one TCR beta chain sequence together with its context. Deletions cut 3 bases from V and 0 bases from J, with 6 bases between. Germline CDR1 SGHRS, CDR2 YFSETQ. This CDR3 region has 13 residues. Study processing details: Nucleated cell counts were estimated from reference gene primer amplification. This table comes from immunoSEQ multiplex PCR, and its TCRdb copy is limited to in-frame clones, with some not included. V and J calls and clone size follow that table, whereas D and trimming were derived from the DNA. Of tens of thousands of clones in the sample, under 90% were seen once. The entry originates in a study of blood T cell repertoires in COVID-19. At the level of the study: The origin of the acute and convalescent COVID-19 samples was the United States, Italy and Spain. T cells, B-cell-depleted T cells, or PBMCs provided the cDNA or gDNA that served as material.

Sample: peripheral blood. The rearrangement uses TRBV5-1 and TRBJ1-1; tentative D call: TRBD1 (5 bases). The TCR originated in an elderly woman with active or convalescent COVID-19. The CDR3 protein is CASSSGVNTEAFF. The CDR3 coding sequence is TGCGCCAGCAGCTCGGGGGTGAACACTGAAGCTTTCTTT. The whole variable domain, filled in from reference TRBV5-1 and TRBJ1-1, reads KAGVTQTPRYLIKTRGQQVTLSCSPISGHRSVSWYQQTPGQGLQFLFEYFSETQRNKGNFPGRFSGRQFSNSRSEMNVSTLELGDSALYLCASSSGVNTEAFFGQGTRLTVV.